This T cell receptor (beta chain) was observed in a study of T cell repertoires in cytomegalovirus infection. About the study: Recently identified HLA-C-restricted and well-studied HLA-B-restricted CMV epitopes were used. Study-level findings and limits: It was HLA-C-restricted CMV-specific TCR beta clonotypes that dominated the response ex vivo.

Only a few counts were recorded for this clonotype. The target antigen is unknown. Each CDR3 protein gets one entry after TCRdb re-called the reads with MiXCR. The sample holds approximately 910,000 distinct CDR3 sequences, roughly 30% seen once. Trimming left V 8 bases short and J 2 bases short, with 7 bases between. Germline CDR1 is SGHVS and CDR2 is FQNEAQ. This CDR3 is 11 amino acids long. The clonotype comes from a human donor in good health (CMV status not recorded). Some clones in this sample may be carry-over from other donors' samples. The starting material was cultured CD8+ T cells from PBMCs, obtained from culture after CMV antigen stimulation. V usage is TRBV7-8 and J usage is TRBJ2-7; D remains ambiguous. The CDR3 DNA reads TGTGCCAGCGGGCAGCCCTACGAGCAGTACTTC. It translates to CASGQPYEQYF.